The present entry profiles one TCR beta chain with its context. CDR3 length: 19 amino acids. Germline loops: CDR1 SGHDN, CDR2 FVKESK. Trimming cost V 0 bases and J 5 bases, with 25 bases left between them. The data stem from a study of blood T cell repertoires in COVID-19. Sequencing was performed with immunoSEQ multiplex PCR; in TCRdb, only in-frame clones are kept and a portion is missing. The data show some 18,000 clones, more than 75% seen once. The source material was peripheral blood. This receptor was obtained from a human donor in a cohort sampled during active COVID-19. The rearrangement uses TRBV14 and TRBJ1-1; tentative D call: TRBD1 (6 bases). The CDR3 is CASSQEGASGLGKGTEAFF. DNA of the CDR3: TGTGCCAGCAGCCAAGAGGGGGCGTCCGGGTTAGGCAAAGGGACTGAAGCTTTCTTT.